The present T cell receptor (beta chain) was sequenced within a study of T cell responses to AZD1222 COVID-19 vaccine. General observations from the study: Vaccine-associated CD4 TCRs spanned spike, dominant at 160-218 and 743-854.

Libraries were prepared by immunoSEQ multiplex PCR; TCRdb keeps only in-frame clonotypes and omits some of them. The data hold about 190,000 clones, with over 80% observed a single time. Concerning this clone: Its specificity is not known.

This receptor was identified in an adult in good health. Source: peripheral blood, taken on day 0 of MenACWY control vaccination.

CDR3 protein: CASSYSGQGYNEQFF. CDR3 in DNA: TGTGCCAGCAGTTACAGCGGACAGGGCTACAATGAGCAGTTCTTC. The chain couples TRBV6-5 to TRBJ2-1; TRBD1 aligns across 8 bases. Unmatched junction bases numbered 3, after V lost 2 bases and J lost 3 bases. This CDR3 spans 15 amino acids. Looked up from germline, CDR1 is MNHEY and CDR2 is SVGAGI.